This T cell receptor (beta chain) came from a study of blood T cell repertoires in COVID-19. The CDR3 is 15 amino acids. V lost 0 bases and J lost 10, with 19 bases in between. Germline V gene sequence: CDR1 SGHRS, CDR2 YFSETQ. The repertoire was sequenced with immunoSEQ multiplex PCR; TCRdb's copy has only in-frame clones and lacks some. The repertoire holds 150,000 to 200,000 clones, around nine tenths seen once, with around 3.5% in the top ten. The rearrangement joins TRBV5-1 to TRBJ1-2; tentative D call: TRBD1 (5 bases). The specimen was peripheral blood. The TCR was taken from a man between 65 and 79 years old with acute or convalescent COVID-19. CDR3 nucleotide sequence: TGCGCCAGCAGCTTGGCCGCCGCCCTCGGGGGGGACTACACCTTC. It yields the protein CASSLAAALGGDYTF. Variable domain in full (rest from reference TRBV5-1 and TRBJ1-2): KAGVTQTPRYLIKTRGQQVTLSCSPISGHRSVSWYQQTPGQGLQFLFEYFSETQRNKGNFPGRFSGRQFSNSRSEMNVSTLELGDSALYLCASSLAAALGGDYTFGSGTRLTVV.